The clone carrying this T cell receptor beta chain was seen only once. No antigen is known for it. This CDR3 spans 13 amino acids. CDR1 is MNHEY and CDR2 is SMNVEV in the germline V gene (reference sequence). The ends were cut back, 0 bases at V and 8 bases at J, with 8 bases in the middle. The source of the sample is a study of T cell responses to AZD1222 COVID-19 vaccine. About the research overall: Second doses were pooled across both intervals (about 4 or about 12 weeks). Study-wide results and limits: Of spike-specific TCRs, nearly half reportedly target regions left unmutated in variants. Most donors were white British, females outnumbered males, and clonal diversity was possibly underestimated. Spike-specific TCR repertoires showed rising breadth and depth after two AZD1222 doses.

Sequencing used immunoSEQ multiplex PCR; TCRdb keeps in-frame clones, though not all of them. The data show 95,000 to 150,000 clones, with approximately 84% seen just once and roughly 7.7% held by the top ten. This rearrangement joins TRBV27 to TRBJ2-1; the D is unclear. Sequencing was performed on peripheral blood, taken on day 0 of AZD1222 vaccination. This receptor was identified in an adult in good health. The CDR3 is CASSLSVGDEQFF. The CDR3 DNA follows: TGTGCCAGCAGTTTATCGGTAGGCGATGAGCAGTTCTTC.